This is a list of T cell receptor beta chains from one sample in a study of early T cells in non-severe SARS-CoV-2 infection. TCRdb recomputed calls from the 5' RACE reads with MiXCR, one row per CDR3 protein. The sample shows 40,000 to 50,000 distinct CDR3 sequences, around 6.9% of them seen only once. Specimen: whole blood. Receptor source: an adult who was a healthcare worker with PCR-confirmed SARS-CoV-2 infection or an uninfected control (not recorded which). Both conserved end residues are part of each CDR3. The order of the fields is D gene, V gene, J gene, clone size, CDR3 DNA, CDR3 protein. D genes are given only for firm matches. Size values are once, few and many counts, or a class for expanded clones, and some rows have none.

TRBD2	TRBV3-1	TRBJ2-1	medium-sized	TGTGCCAGCAGCCCCCCTGGCGGGGGGTCCTACAATGAGCAGTTCTTC	CASSPPGGGSYNEQFF
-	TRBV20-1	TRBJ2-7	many	TGCAGTGTTGCCTCAGGGTTGGGCGAGCAGTACTTC	CSVASGLGEQYF
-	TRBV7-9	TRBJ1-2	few	TGTGCCAGCAGCTGGGGGGGCCCAGGGGAGTATGGCTACACCTTC	CASSWGGPGEYGYTF
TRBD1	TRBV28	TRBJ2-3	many	TGTGCCAGCAGGGGGGACAGGGATGGAAGGGCAGATACGCAGTATTTT	CASRGDRDGRADTQYF
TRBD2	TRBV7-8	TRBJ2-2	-	TGTGCCAGCAGCAAGCACTTGCGGGGGGTAACCGGGGAGCTGTTTTTT	CASSKHLRGVTGELFF
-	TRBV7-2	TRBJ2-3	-	TGTGCCAGCAGCCCCCGTCAGGGCAGAAGCACAGATACGCAGTATTTT	CASSPRQGRSTDTQYF
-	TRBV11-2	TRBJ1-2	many	TGTGCCAGCAGCTCACTGGGGTTTATGGGCTACACCTTC	CASSSLGFMGYTF
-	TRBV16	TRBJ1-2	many	TGTGCCAGCAGCCGCAACCAGGGCACTAACTATGGCTACACCTTC	CASSRNQGTNYGYTF
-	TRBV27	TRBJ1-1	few	TGTGCCAGCCTCTCGTTAGTTAGCATCCACGGGGCTTTCTTT	CASLSLVSIHGAFF
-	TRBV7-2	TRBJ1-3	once	TGTGCCAGCAGCTTAGGGGTGCCGGGTGAGAGCACCATATATTTT	CASSLGVPGESTIYF
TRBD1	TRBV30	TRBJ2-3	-	TGTGCCTGGAGTGCCGGGACAGGGAGGACAGATACGCAGTATTTT	CAWSAGTGRTDTQYF
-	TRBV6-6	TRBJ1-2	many	TGTGCCAGCAGTTACTTAGAAGGTACTAACTATGGCTACACCTTC	CASSYLEGTNYGYTF
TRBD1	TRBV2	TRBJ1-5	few	TGTGCCAGCAGTGTGGACAGGTATGGGATTCAGCCCCAGCATTTT	CASSVDRYGIQPQHF
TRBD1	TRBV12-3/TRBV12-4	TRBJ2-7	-	TGTGCCAGCAGTTCCCAGGGGGTCTCCTACGAGCAGTACTTC	CASSSQGVSYEQYF
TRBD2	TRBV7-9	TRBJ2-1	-	TGTGCCAGCAGCCCCCGCCTTGCCGGGGGGGCGTACAATGAGCAGTTCTTC	CASSPRLAGGAYNEQFF
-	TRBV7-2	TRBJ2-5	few	TGTGCCAGTACCTCGAGGGGCGGCCCTCAAGAGACCCAGTACTTC	CASTSRGGPQETQYF
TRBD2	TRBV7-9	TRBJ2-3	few	TGTGCCAGCAGAAATAGAAGGAGAGGGACTAGCGGGGTCACGCAGTATTTT	CASRNRRRGTSGVTQYF
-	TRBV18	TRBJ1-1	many	TGTGCCAGCTCACCAATTGTGGGCGAGACTGAAGCTTTCTTT	CASSPIVGETEAFF
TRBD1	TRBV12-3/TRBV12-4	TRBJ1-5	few	TGTGCCAGCAGTTCCCGGACAGGGATTGGTCAGCCCCAGCATTTT	CASSSRTGIGQPQHF
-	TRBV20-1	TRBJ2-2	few	TGCAGTGCTCACTCTAGTCAGTCTGGGGACCCCTACACCGGGGAGCTGTTTTTT	CSAHSSQSGDPYTGELFF
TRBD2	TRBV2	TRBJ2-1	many	TGTGCCAGCAGTGAAGATGTAGCGGGGGGGTACAATGAGCAGTTCTTC	CASSEDVAGGYNEQFF
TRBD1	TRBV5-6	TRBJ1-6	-	TGTGCCAGCAGCTTAGTGGGACAGGGAAATTCACCCCTCCACTTT	CASSLVGQGNSPLHF
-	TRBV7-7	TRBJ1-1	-	TGTGCTAGCAGCCGGACAGTGAACACTGAAGCTTTCTTT	CASSRTVNTEAFF
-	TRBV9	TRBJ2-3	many	TGTGCCAGCAGCGTAGGGGGGACCACAGATACGCAGTATTTT	CASSVGGTTDTQYF
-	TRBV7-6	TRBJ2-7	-	TGTGCCAGCAGCCCGGACAGCTCCTACGAGCAGTACTTC	CASSPDSSYEQYF
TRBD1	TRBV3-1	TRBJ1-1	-	TGTGCCAGCAGCCGATCGACGGGACAGGGCTCTGAAGCTTTCTTT	CASSRSTGQGSEAFF
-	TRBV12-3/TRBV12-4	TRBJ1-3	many	TGTGCCAGCAGCCCCGGGGGCTCTGGAAACACCATATATTTT	CASSPGGSGNTIYF
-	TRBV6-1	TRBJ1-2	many	TGTGCCAGCAGTGAGGGGCAACTAAACTATGGCTACACCTTC	CASSEGQLNYGYTF
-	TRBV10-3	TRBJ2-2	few	TGTGCCATCAGGGACGGGGGAAAGAACACCGGGGAGCTGTTTTTT	CAIRDGGKNTGELFF
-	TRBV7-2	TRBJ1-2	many	TGTGCCAGCAGCTTAGGTCAGAACTATGGCTACACCTTC	CASSLGQNYGYTF
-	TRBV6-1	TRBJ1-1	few	TGTGCCAGCAGTGAGAGGGCTTTCTTT	CASSERAFF
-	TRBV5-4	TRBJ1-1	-	TGTGCCAGCAGCAGAAGTTTGAACACTGAAGCTTTCTTT	CASSRSLNTEAFF
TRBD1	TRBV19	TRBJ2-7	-	TGTGCCAGTAGTATTAGTGGGACAGGGGGCGACGAGCAGTACTTC	CASSISGTGGDEQYF
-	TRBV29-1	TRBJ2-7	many	TGCAGCGTTGTAGGTGTAGGGTCTCGGCTCGAGCAGTACTTC	CSVVGVGSRLEQYF
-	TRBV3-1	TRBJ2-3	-	TGTGCCAGCAGCCAAGATTGGGGCAGGCCAGGCACAGATACGCAGTATTTT	CASSQDWGRPGTDTQYF
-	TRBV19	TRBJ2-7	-	TGTGCCAGTAGAAAGAACGCAGCCTACGAGCAGTACTTC	CASRKNAAYEQYF
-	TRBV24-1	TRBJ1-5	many	TGTGCCACGGGGGGAAGCAATCAGCCCCAGCATTTT	CATGGSNQPQHF
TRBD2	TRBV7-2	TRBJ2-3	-	TGTGCCAGCAGCGAGGAGGCTAGCGGGGGGGCAGATACGCAGTATTTT	CASSEEASGGADTQYF
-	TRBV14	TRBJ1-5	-	TGTGCCAGCAGCCAAATCGGCAGCAATCAGCCCCAGCATTTT	CASSQIGSNQPQHF
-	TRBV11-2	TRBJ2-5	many	TGTGCCAGCAGCTTAGCTGCTAGCGCTCAAGAGACCCAGTACTTC	CASSLAASAQETQYF
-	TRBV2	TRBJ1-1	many	TGTGCCAGCAGAAACAGGGCGATCACTGAAGCTTTCTTT	CASRNRAITEAFF
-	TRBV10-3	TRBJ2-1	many	TGTGCCATCAGTGAGGCAGGGATGAATGAGCAGTTCTTC	CAISEAGMNEQFF
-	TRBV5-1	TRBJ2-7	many	TGCGCCAGCAGCTCATTGACAGGGACTACCTACGAGCAGTACTTC	CASSSLTGTTYEQYF
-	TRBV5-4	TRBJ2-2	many	TGTGCCAGCAGAGTCCGGGACACGAGCACCGGGGAGCTGTTTTTT	CASRVRDTSTGELFF
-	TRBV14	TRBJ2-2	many	TGTGCCAGCAGCCAAGTGGTGACTCGGAACACCGGGGAGCTGTTTTTT	CASSQVVTRNTGELFF
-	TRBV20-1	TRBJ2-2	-	TGCAGTGCTAGAGATACGGCTTACGCGAACACCGGGGAGCTGTTTTTT	CSARDTAYANTGELFF
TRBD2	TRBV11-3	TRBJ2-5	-	TGTGCCAGCTCCCTGTCCGGGACTAGCGGGGGAGGCCAAGAGACCCAGTACTTC	CASSLSGTSGGGQETQYF
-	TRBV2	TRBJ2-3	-	TGTGCCAGCAGTGAAGGGGGGCTTTCGGTAGATACGCAGTATTTT	CASSEGGLSVDTQYF
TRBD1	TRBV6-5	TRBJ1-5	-	TGTGCCAGCAGTCCGACAGGGATTGCATATAGCAATCAGCCCCAGCATTTT	CASSPTGIAYSNQPQHF
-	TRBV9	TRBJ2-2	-	TGTGCCAGCAGCCCCCGGACGGATGGGACCGGGGAGCTGTTTTTT	CASSPRTDGTGELFF
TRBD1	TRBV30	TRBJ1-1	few	TGTGCCTGGAGTGTACGACAGGGGGACACTGAAGCTTTCTTT	CAWSVRQGDTEAFF
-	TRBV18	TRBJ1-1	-	TGTGCCAGCTCACCACCGGCGCAGCTTGAAGCTTTCTTT	CASSPPAQLEAFF
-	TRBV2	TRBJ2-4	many	TGTGCCAGCAGTGAAGGGTCAGCCGTAGCCAAAAACATTCAGTACTTC	CASSEGSAVAKNIQYF
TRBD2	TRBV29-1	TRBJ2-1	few	TGCAGCGTTGCTAATCCAGCGGGGGGGCAGAATGAGCAGTTCTTC	CSVANPAGGQNEQFF
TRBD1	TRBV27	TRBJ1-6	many	TGTGCCAGCAGTTTGGGGACAGTTAATTCACCCCTCCACTTT	CASSLGTVNSPLHF
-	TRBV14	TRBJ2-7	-	TGTGCCAGCAGCCAAGTGGCAGTAGAGCAGTACTTC	CASSQVAVEQYF